The 20 T cell receptor beta chains listed next were all sequenced from one sample in a study of type 1 regulatory T cells. These receptors' antigens are unknown. TCRdb used MiXCR to reprocess the reads, holding one entry per CDR3 protein. The sample shows about 71,000 distinct CDR3 sequences, less than 25% of them seen only once. Points from the study as a whole: Compared with non-type 1 regulatory T cells, type 1 regulatory T cells showed a more restricted TCR repertoire.

Sequenced sample: cultured type 1 regulatory T (Tr1) cells, either the whole culture or a sorted fraction (not recorded which). These receptors were obtained from a human donor in good health.

Only a few counts were recorded for this clonotype. The gene calls are TRBV11-1 and TRBJ2-1, with D possibly matching TRBD2 (6 bases). Germline CDR1 SGHAT, CDR2 FQDESV (reference sequence). The V end lost 5 bases, the J end lost 5 bases, and 10 bases lay between the germline ends. The CDR3 contains 13 residues. The CDR3 bases are TGTGCCAGCAGCAAGGGACTTAACAATGAGCAGTTCTTC. It encodes CASSKGLNNEQFF.

The chain is built from TRBV7-9 and TRBJ1-1; the D gene is possibly TRBD1 (5 bases). Germline-derived CDR1 and CDR2 are SEHNR and FQNEAQ (reference sequence). V was trimmed by 5 bases and J by 4 bases, leaving 8 bases between them. CDR3 length: 12 amino acids. The CDR3 is CASSRGFTEAFF. The CDR3, as DNA: TGTGCCAGCAGCCGGGGGTTCACTGAAGCTTTCTTT. The full variable domain, in which reference TRBV7-9 and TRBJ1-1 provide the parts outside the CDR3, is DTGVSQNPRHKITKRGQNVTFRCDPISEHNRLYWYRQTLGQGPEFLTYFQNEAQLEKSRLLSDRFSAERPKGSFSTLEIQRTEQGDSAMYLCASSRGFTEAFFGQGTRLTVV.

This clonotype was seen a few times. This chain links TRBV20-1 with TRBJ2-7; D is possibly TRBD1 or TRBD2 (5 bases each). V shed 0 bases and J shed 0 bases, with 12 bases lying between them. The V gene's germline CDR1 is DFQATT and CDR2 SNEGSKA (reference sequence). The CDR3 contains 15 residues. CDR3 region: CSARDTGASSYEQYF. CDR3 in DNA: TGCAGTGCTAGAGATACCGGGGCGAGCTCCTACGAGCAGTACTTC.

This clonotype occurred a few times. This chain connects TRBV5-1 to TRBJ1-1; 7 nucleotides match TRBD1. This CDR3 spans 15 amino acids. The germline CDR1 and CDR2 sequences are SGHRS and YFSETQ. J gave up 1 base and V 7 bases, and 10 bases lay outside the gene matches. CDR3 DNA: TGCGCCAGCGATTGGGGGGACAGATCGAACACTGAAGCTTTCTTT. It specifies CASDWGDRSNTEAFF.

This clonotype was picked up many times. The rearrangement links TRBV2 to TRBJ2-1; the D gene is possibly TRBD1 (6 bases). In germline, CDR1 is SNHLY, CDR2 FYNNEI. The CDR3 is 14 amino acids. The V and J ends lost 1 base and 8 bases respectively, with 12 bases between them. The CDR3 DNA reads as TGTGCCAGCAGTGAAGGTACGCCAGGGGATGAGCAGTTCTTC. It specifies CASSEGTPGDEQFF. Based on the CDR3 plus reference TRBV2 and TRBJ2-1, the full variable domain is EPEVTQTPSHQVTQMGQEVILRCVPISNHLYFYWYRQILGQKVEFLVSFYNNEISEKSEIFDDQFSVERPDGSNFTLKIRSTKLEDSAMYFCASSEGTPGDEQFFGPGTRLTVL.

With regard to this clonotype: The junction shows a germline mismatch at one end, possibly a read error. Here the CDR3 DNA reads TGTGTCAGCAGTGCTCCTAGCACAGATACGCAGTATTTT. It is translated as CVSSAPSTDTQYF. The genes are TRBV28 and TRBJ2-3; D unresolved. Germline V gives CDR1 MDHEN, CDR2 SYDVKM. The CDR3 runs 13 residues.

The table lists this clonotype with many counts. The genes are TRBV7-2 and TRBJ2-2; a weak D match, TRBD2 (7 bases). Germline assignment: CDR1 SGHTA and CDR2 FQGNSA. The CDR3 loop spans 15 amino acids. V lost 2 bases and J 4 bases, leaving 11 bases between the germline ends. CDR3 loop: CASSLLRGPTGELFF. Written as DNA, the CDR3 is TGTGCCAGCAGCTTATTGCGGGGGCCCACCGGGGAGCTGTTTTTT.

The table lists this clonotype with a few counts. The V and J genes are TRBV30 and TRBJ2-7; the D gene is possibly TRBD1 (6 bases). The germline V gene has CDR1 GTSNPN and CDR2 SVGIG (reference sequence). V was pared by 0 bases and J by 7 bases, with 13 bases between. CDR3 length: 13 residues. This CDR3 reads CAWSVQGGWEQYF. The CDR3 nucleotides read TGTGCCTGGAGTGTACAAGGGGGTTGGGAGCAGTACTTC.

This clonotype was seen a handful of times. CDR3 residues: CASSQQWGGADTQYF. The CDR3 nucleotides are TGTGCCAGCAGCCAACAATGGGGGGGCGCAGATACGCAGTATTTT. The rearrangement links TRBV3-1 to TRBJ2-3; a possible D gene is TRBD2 (7 bases). Germline assignment: CDR1 LGHDT and CDR2 YNNKEL (reference sequence). CDR3 length: 15 residues. V was shortened by 2 bases and J by 4 bases, with 13 bases between the two germline ends.

Only a few counts were recorded for this clonotype. This chain connects TRBV5-1 to TRBJ1-2, with 7 bases identical to TRBD1. Trimming removed 0 bases from V and 6 bases from J; junction bases left unmatched: 5. Germline V gene data show CDR1 as SGHRS and CDR2 as YFSETQ. The length of the CDR3 is 14 residues. The DNA of the CDR3 is TGCGCCAGCAGCTTGGAAGGGGGCGCGCATGGCTACACCTTC. This translates into CASSLEGGAHGYTF.

About this clonotype itself: Mismatch with germline at one junction end may stem from a read error. The chain couples TRBV5-4 to TRBJ1-2; 9 nucleotides align to TRBD1. This CDR3 has 16 amino acids. Germline CDR1 SGHNT, CDR2 YYREEE (reference sequence). The CDR3, as DNA: TGTGCCAGCAGCTTCAGTGGACAGGGGAATAATAAGGGCTGCACCTTC. Its protein product is CASSFSGQGNNKGCTF.

The chain uses TRBV5-1 and TRBJ1-1, with D hard to call. The V gene lost 2 bases and the J gene lost 1 base, with 9 bases spanning the gap. The CDR3 consists of 14 residues. Germline CDR1 reads SGHRS; CDR2 reads YFSETQ. The CDR3 nucleotides are TGCGCCAGCAGCTTTGAGGCAGGGAACACTGAAGCTTTCTTT. Translated, it gives CASSFEAGNTEAFF.

The gene calls are TRBV7-2 and TRBJ2-7, with D unclear. CDR3 size: 12 residues. Germline CDR1 is SGHTA and CDR2 is FQGNSA. Trimming took off 0 bases at V and 4 bases at J, with 4 bases between the two ends. The CDR3 spells CASSLAQYEQYF. Here the CDR3 DNA reads TGTGCCAGCAGCTTAGCACAATACGAGCAGTACTTC.

This clonotype has a single count. CDR3 residues: CASSQELDSYYEQYF. CDR3 nucleotide sequence: TGTGCCAGCAGCCAAGAATTGGACAGTTACTACGAGCAGTACTTC. This rearrangement joins TRBV4-2 to TRBJ2-7, with D tentatively TRBD1 (6 bases). CDR3 length: 15 residues. The germline CDR1 and CDR2 sequences are LGHNA and YNFKEQ. Trimming cost V 0 bases and J 3 bases, with 12 bases left between them.

As regards this clonotype: A read error may be the cause here, since a much bigger clone is one base away. The V gene is TRBV7-8, the J gene TRBJ1-5; 9 nucleotides match TRBD1. Trimming cost V 4 bases and J 9 bases; bases outside gene matches: 16. The CDR3 has 17 amino acids. CDR1 and CDR2 (germline): SGHVS, FQNEAQ. CDR3 DNA sequence: TGTGCCAGCAGCTCGCACCCCGGGACAGGGTCAGGTCGGCCCCAGCATTTT. This codes for CASSSHPGTGSGRPQHF.

This clonotype appeared a few times. A junction end diverges from the germline sequence, so it may reflect a read error. The CDR3 spells CASSPGGPSTDTRYF. The CDR3 DNA reads TGTGCCAGCAGCCCGGGGGGCCCTAGCACAGATACGCGGTATTTT. The V and J genes are TRBV7-3 and TRBJ2-3; D is perhaps TRBD2 (7 bases). The V gene's germline CDR1 is SGHTA and CDR2 FQGTGA. This CDR3 is 15 amino acids long.

Ten or more counts support this clonotype. The V and J genes are TRBV7-3 and TRBJ2-3, with 8 bases identical to TRBD2. The CDR3 consists of 15 residues. In germline, CDR1 is SGHTA, CDR2 FQGTGA. The junction had 7 bases not matched to a gene; V was cut back by 5 bases and J by 3 bases. CDR3 coding DNA: TGTGCCAGCAGCACTACGGGACTAGATACAGATACGCAGTATTTT. Translation gives CASSTTGLDTDTQYF.

Only a few counts were recorded for this clonotype. The J gene is TRBJ1-2, the V gene TRBV5-1, with 7 bases lining up with TRBD1. CDR3 length equals 13 residues. Losses at the gene ends were 2 bases for V and 8 bases for J; bases not matched to a gene: 6. CDR1 and CDR2 (germline): SGHRS, YFSETQ. CDR3 protein: CASSFTGVDGYTF. CDR3 nucleotides: TGCGCCAGCAGCTTTACAGGGGTGGACGGCTACACCTTC.

This clonotype has more than one count but fewer than ten. V is TRBV7-2 and J is TRBJ2-7; 10 bases align to TRBD1. CDR1 is SGHTA, CDR2 FQGNSA, per germline. Losses at the gene ends were 2 bases for V and 5 bases for J; bases not matched to a gene: 6. This CDR3 has 15 residues. CDR3 in amino acids: CASSLPGTGVDEQYF. CDR3 nucleotide sequence: TGTGCCAGCAGCTTACCCGGGACAGGGGTTGACGAGCAGTACTTC.

A few counts support this clonotype. The genes are TRBV5-1 and TRBJ2-3; D not certain. Trimming left V 0 bases short and J 2 bases short, with 7 bases between. CDR1 is SGHRS and CDR2 is YFSETQ in the germline V gene. CDR3 length: 14 residues. CDR3 bases: TGCGCCAGCAGCTTGGGGCAGAACACAGATACGCAGTATTTT. Its protein product is CASSLGQNTDTQYF.